These 18 T cell receptor beta chains came from one sample sequenced in a study of circulating CD8 cells and anti-PD-1 response in melanoma (TCRdb year 2020). A BD FACSAria II cell sorter was used to sort four subsets, defined by PD-1 and/or TIGIT, from live CD3+CD8+TCRalphabeta+ cells. Sequencing was performed on a NextSeq 500. The QIAseq Immune Repertoire RNA Library Kit, Human TCR Panel was used to prepare TCR libraries from roughly 16 ng of total RNA. TCRdb reworked the public reads: Q25 trimming with fastp, MiXCR clone assembly, productive beta chains retained. Identical CDR3 protein sequences are pooled into one entry, listed with their most common genes and DNA. This sample comprises 600 to 750 distinct CDR3 sequences, around 7.7% of them detected only once. Less than 40% of the sample lies in the top ten. Here the sequenced sample was CD8+ T cells from PBMCs, taken at baseline or after one month of anti-PD-1 therapy (not recorded which). Receptors were obtained from a human donor with melanoma.

This clonotype counts as medium-sized. The chain joins TRBV6-2 or TRBV6-3 to TRBJ1-1; 8 nucleotides match TRBD1. Per germline, CDR1 MNHEY and CDR2 SVGEGT. V lost 2 bases to trimming and J lost 3 bases; unmatched junction nucleotides: 2. This CDR3 has 14 residues. For the CDR3, the DNA is TGTGCCAGCAGTTACCACAGGGGGGACACTGAAGCTTTCTTT. Its translation is CASSYHRGDTEAFF.

By share, this clonotype counts as medium-sized. The CDR3 here is CASSKAGTGGGETQYF. The DNA for the CDR3 is TGTGCCAGCAGCAAAGCGGGGACAGGGGGCGGTGAGACCCAGTACTTC. This chain links TRBV21-1 with TRBJ2-5; the table's TRBD1 call for D was not verified on the DNA. TRBV21-1 is an annotated pseudogene. The CDR3 extends over 16 amino acids.

The table lists this clonotype with a few counts. A much more abundant neighbour one base away suggests this may be a read error. The CDR3 ends on some other residue instead of the conserved phenylalanine or tryptophan, so this is likely a read error. The V and J genes are TRBV28 and TRBJ2-7; 7 bases agree with TRBD2. This CDR3 region has 15 residues. V was clipped by 6 bases and J by 0 bases; unmatched bases: 8. Germline assignment: CDR1 MDHEN and CDR2 SYDVKM. The chain's CDR3 is CASSPLGGSSYEQYS. The CDR3 region has the DNA TGTGCCAGCAGCCCCCTGGGGGGGAGCTCCTACGAGCAGTACTCC.

This clonotype is large (0.1 to 1%). The chain carries TRBV2 and TRBJ2-3; D unclear. The CDR3 runs to 10 residues. V was clipped by 8 bases and J by 6 bases, with 6 bases between them. CDR1 and CDR2 (germline): SNHLY, FYNNEI. CDR3 amino acids: CASLEDTQYF. The CDR3 DNA follows: TGTGCCAGCCTAGAGGATACGCAGTATTTT.

This clonotype has only a few counts. Possible read error: a much larger clone is one base away. This chain connects TRBV5-4 to TRBJ2-5; the D is unclear. The CDR3 sequence is 11 residues long. The V and J ends lost 1 base and 7 bases respectively, with 5 bases between them. Germline V gene data show CDR1 as SGHNT and CDR2 as YYREEE (reference sequence). CDR3 DNA sequence: TGTGCCAGCAGCTTGTTGGTGACCCAGTACTTC. Translated, it gives CASSLLVTQYF.

By share, this clonotype ranks as medium-sized (0.01 to 0.1%). A clone one base away is much larger, so this may be a read error. This chain connects TRBV2 to TRBJ2-1; 8 bases align to TRBD2. The germline V gene encodes CDR1 SNHLY and CDR2 FYNNEI. This CDR3 has 15 amino acids. The CDR3 sequence: CASSDSLAENNERFF. The CDR3 DNA follows: TGTGCCAGCAGTGACTCACTAGCGGAGAACAATGAGCGGTTCTTC. The complete variable domain, with remaining parts taken from reference TRBV2 and TRBJ2-1, reads EPEVTQTPSHQVTQMGQEVILRCVPISNHLYFYWYRQILGQKVEFLVSFYNNEISEKSEIFDDQFSVERPDGSNFTLKIRSTKLEDSAMYFCASSDSLAENNERFFGPGTRLTVL.

This clonotype is classed as medium-sized. The chain combines TRBV4-1 with TRBJ2-1; TRBD2 matches 11 bases. V trimming: 0 bases; J trimming: 3 bases; junction bases outside the gene matches: 10. This CDR3 has 19 amino acids. Per the germline V gene, CDR1 is MGHRA and CDR2 is YSYEKL. This CDR3 is CASSQDSTSGTPDYNEQFF. CDR3 nucleotide sequence: TGCGCCAGCAGCCAAGATTCGACTAGCGGGACGCCCGACTACAATGAGCAGTTCTTC.

As regards this clonotype: Since a much larger clone is just one base distant, this may be a read error. The rearrangement uses TRBV28 and TRBJ1-4; D remains unclear. The CDR3 has 12 residues. Germline V CDR1 and CDR2: MDHEN, SYDVKM. CDR3 in DNA: TGTGCTGTCACGACAACTAATGAAAAACTGTTTTTT. This codes for CAVTTTNEKLFF.

By sample share, this clonotype is large. The CDR3 nucleotides read TGTGCCAGCTCACGGACAGGGTATTACAATGAGCAGTTCTTC. It codes for CASSRTGYYNEQFF. The chain uses TRBV18 and TRBJ2-1; 8 bases are a match to TRBD1. Germline V lookup: CDR1 KGHSH, CDR2 LQKENI. V gave up 4 bases and J gave up 4 bases; unmatched junction bases: 3. The CDR3 has 14 amino acids.

This clonotype is categorized as medium-sized (0.01 to 0.1%). This may be a read error, as it is one base from a much larger clone. V usage is TRBV2 and J usage is TRBJ2-7; D uncertain. From germline, CDR1 is SNHLY and CDR2 FYNNEI. V lost 8 bases, J lost 6 bases, and 11 bases lay in between. This CDR3 spans 11 amino acids. CDR3 sequence (DNA): TGTGCCAGCTGGACCTTGGGCGAGCAGTACTTC. Translation: CASWTLGEQYF.

By share, this clonotype counts as large (0.1 to 1%). The genes are TRBV27 and TRBJ2-3, with D possibly being TRBD1 or TRBD2 (5 bases each). The V end was cut by 8 bases, the J end by 0 bases, with 24 bases between. This CDR3 is 18 amino acids long. The germline gives CDR1 MNHEY, CDR2 SMNVEV (reference sequence). The CDR3 DNA follows: TGTGCCAGCCAAGGGGTGCTAGCTACCAAGGGGAGCACAGATACGCAGTATTTT. Translating it yields CASQGVLATKGSTDTQYF.

This clonotype is termed large. V gene TRBV27 combines with J gene TRBJ2-1; 13 bases fit TRBD2. The CDR3 length is 15 residues. V lost 0 bases to trimming and J lost 7 bases; unmatched junction nucleotides: 0. CDR1 is MNHEY and CDR2 is SMNVEV in the germline V gene (reference sequence). The CDR3 here is CASSLSGLAGNEQFF. CDR3 sequence (DNA): TGTGCCAGCAGTTTATCGGGACTAGCGGGGAATGAGCAGTTCTTC.

By share of the sample, this clonotype is large (0.1 to 1%). The chain is built from TRBV25-1 and TRBJ2-1; 7 nucleotides agree with TRBD1. This CDR3 is 15 amino acids long. Trimming cost V 0 bases and J 6 bases; bases outside gene matches: 5. The germline CDR1 and CDR2 sequences are MGHDK and SYGVNS. The CDR3 region has the DNA TGTGCCAGCAGTGAATATAGGGACAGCGGCAATGAGCAGTTCTTC. The encoded protein is CASSEYRDSGNEQFF.

Within the sample, this clonotype is large. This chain connects TRBV27 to TRBJ2-7; D possibly matches TRBD1 or TRBD2 (5 bases each). The V gene's germline CDR1 is MNHEY and CDR2 SMNVEV (reference sequence). This CDR3 region has 13 residues. Deletions cut 5 bases from V and 3 bases from J, with 11 bases between. CDR3 coding DNA: TGTGCCAGCAGTCTGGGGGTCGTCTACGAGCAGTACTTC. Translating gives CASSLGVVYEQYF.

This clonotype is labeled as large. This sequence joins TRBV4-1 and TRBJ2-1, with D unresolved. Germline values: CDR1 MGHRA, CDR2 YSYEKL. The CDR3 totals 15 residues. Trimming took off 0 bases at V and 9 bases at J, with 15 bases between the two ends. The CDR3 reads CASSQEVIFSGEQFF. DNA of the CDR3: TGCGCCAGCAGCCAAGAGGTAATATTTTCCGGTGAGCAGTTCTTC.

By sample share, this clonotype is large. V and J are TRBV4-1 and TRBJ2-3; 8 bases map to TRBD2. After removal of 3 bases from V and 4 bases from J, the junction contained 3 bases not matched to a gene. CDR3 length equals 14 residues. In germline, CDR1 is MGHRA, CDR2 YSYEKL. The CDR3 sequence: CASSHRAGADTQYF. As DNA, the CDR3 is TGCGCCAGCAGCCACCGAGCGGGGGCAGATACGCAGTATTTT.

Within the sample, this clonotype is medium-sized. V gene TRBV19 combines with J gene TRBJ2-5, with TRBD2 as a possible D gene (6 bases). Germline CDR1 reads LNHDA; CDR2 reads SQIVND (reference sequence). The CDR3 loop spans 13 amino acids. Trimming pared 9 bases from V and 4 bases from J, leaving 15 bases between. The CDR3, as DNA: TGTGCCAGCTCCGGGACTCGTGCAGAGACCCAGTACTTC. It is translated as CASSGTRAETQYF.

In this sample, this clonotype is large. This chain uses TRBV2 with TRBJ2-1; D is undetermined. CDR3 length: 16 residues. V was clipped by 3 bases and J by 8 bases, with 20 bases between them. Per germline, CDR1 SNHLY and CDR2 FYNNEI. The CDR3 nucleotides read TGTGCCAGCAGTGATCCCTCCGAAGCCACGTCAGATGAGCAGTTCTTC. Its translation is CASSDPSEATSDEQFF.